The 7 T cell receptor beta chains below come from one sample, sequenced in a study of vaccination and CD4 T cells after COVID-19. Their recognized antigens are unknown. Treatment noted: roughly nine-day PBMC culture with coronavirus spike peptide pools or control peptides (ViraFEST assay). An Oncomine TCR Beta short-read assay was used to sequence the DNA from cultured CD4+ T cells. Each CDR3 protein gets one entry after TCRdb re-called the PCR reads with MiXCR. The sample lists 15,000 to 20,000 distinct CDR3 sequences, around a quarter occurring once. Sequences were obtained from cultured CD4+ T cells from blood. These receptors were obtained from a human donor with COVID-19.

This clonotype was found a few times. This sequence joins TRBV27 and TRBJ2-3, with a possible D match to TRBD1 (6 bases). V was shortened by 3 bases and J by 6 bases, with 16 bases between the two germline ends. CDR1 and CDR2 from the germline V gene are MNHEY and SMNVEV (reference sequence). There are 15 residues in the CDR3. The CDR3 DNA reads TGTGCCAGCAGTTTGGGGGCGGCCGCAGGGGATACGCAGTATTTT. Translation: CASSLGAAAGDTQYF.

This clonotype counts as medium-sized (0.01 to 0.1%). V is TRBV2 and J is TRBJ1-6, with D perhaps TRBD1 (6 bases). V was shortened by 6 bases and J by 5 bases, with 14 bases between the two germline ends. Germline CDR1 and CDR2: SNHLY and FYNNEI. CDR3 length: 15 amino acids. The CDR3 nucleotides are TGTGCCAGCAGCAACCGGGACACAAATAATTCACCCCTCCACTTT. Its translation is CASSNRDTNNSPLHF.

The chain carries TRBV27 and TRBJ1-6; possible D gene TRBD1, 5 bases. The V end lost 4 bases, the J end lost 0 bases, and 10 bases lay between the germline ends. There are 16 residues in the CDR3. Looked up from germline, CDR1 is MNHEY and CDR2 is SMNVEV (reference sequence). This CDR3 reads CASSSLDSSYNSPLHF. The CDR3 coding sequence is TGTGCCAGCAGTTCTTTAGACAGCTCCTATAATTCACCCCTCCACTTT.

This clonotype turned up a few times. The chain recombines TRBV19 with TRBJ2-7, with D possibly being TRBD2 (6 bases). V shed 6 bases and J shed 7 bases, with 10 bases lying between them. The CDR3 has 11 amino acids. Germline assignment: CDR1 LNHDA and CDR2 SQIVND (reference sequence). The CDR3 spells CASSLAGEQYF. The DNA of the CDR3 is TGTGCCAGTAGCCTCGCGGGGGAGCAGTACTTC.

The rearrangement links TRBV28 to TRBJ2-3; D call uncertain. V dropped 4 bases and J dropped 10 bases, with 12 bases sitting between them. Per the germline V gene, CDR1 is MDHEN and CDR2 is SYDVKM. The CDR3 contains 12 residues. CDR3 sequence reads: CASSSQVRAQYF. The CDR3 DNA follows: TGTGCCAGCAGTTCCCAGGTTAGGGCGCAGTATTTT.

J is TRBJ2-2 and V is TRBV19; D might be TRBD1 (5 bases). Looked up from germline, CDR1 is LNHDA and CDR2 is SQIVND (reference sequence). Trimming cost V 4 bases and J 0 bases, with 9 bases left between them. CDR3 length: 15 residues. For the CDR3, the DNA is TGTGCCAGTAGTAAAGGGGTCGCGAACACCGGGGAGCTGTTTTTT. Encoded protein: CASSKGVANTGELFF. Complete variable domain (other parts from reference TRBV19 and TRBJ2-2): DGGITQSPKYLFRKEGQNVTLSCEQNLNHDAMYWYRQDPGQGLRLIYYSQIVNDFQKGDIAEGYSVSREKKESFPLTVTSAQKNPTAFYLCASSKGVANTGELFFGEGSRLTVL.

The sample holds a few counts of this clonotype. The chain combines TRBV6-5 with TRBJ1-2; tentative D call: TRBD1 (6 bases). The CDR3 is 15 residues long. Germline values: CDR1 MNHEY, CDR2 SVGAGI. V lost 2 bases and J 5 bases, leaving 15 bases between the germline ends. The CDR3 spells CASSYADRATYGYTF. CDR3 DNA: TGTGCCAGCAGTTACGCGGACAGAGCGACGTATGGCTACACCTTC.